The rows below give T cell receptor beta chains drawn from one sample of a study of regulatory T cells in long-lasting Graves disease. One entry per CDR3 protein, called by TCRdb with MiXCR from the multiplex PCR reads. The sample gives about 400,000 distinct CDR3 sequences, roughly 20% of which show up once; more than 20% is in the top ten. Here the sequenced sample was peripheral blood mononuclear cells (PBMCs), taken when the disease was refractory, from a patient treated with antithyroid drugs. These receptors all stem from a female donor with Graves disease. Each CDR3 is given with its conserved first and last residue.

V gene	CDR3 protein
TRBV20-1	CSASYQNTNYGYTF
TRBV2	CASSEDRRRETNYGYTF
TRBV7-2	CASTSRGSGAETQYF
TRBV25-1	CASSDYGSTEAFF
TRBV20-1	CSATVGMYEQYF
TRBV25-1	CASSGPGGGTRLTATNEKLFF
TRBV7-2	CASSQGEGHYEQYF
TRBV9	CASSEASGIADTQYF
TRBV4-3	CASSQDSGGGEKLFF
TRBV10-3	CAISESGDVLSGGLYEQYF
TRBV20-1	CSARVGGYEQYF
TRBV14	CASSQISDTGELFF
TRBV27	CASSSLGGELFF
TRBV6-1	CASSDGRFSNQPQHF
TRBV19	CASSPAHFTGELFF
TRBV28	CASTPGWGAEQYF
TRBV11-2	CASSLTIGISGANVLTF
TRBV15	CATSPRTGQETQYF
TRBV19	CASGRSSSYEQYF
TRBV19	CASSRPGPMNTEAFF
TRBV7-9	CASSFGQGAVEQYF
TRBV10-2	CASSESGGNNQPQHF
TRBV15	CATSRAGGLAYEQYF
TRBV5-5	CASSWSGSITDTQYF
TRBV6-2/TRBV6-3	CASSTRLAGVQQNEQFF
TRBV10-2	CASNHTQTSQPQHF
TRBV12-3/TRBV12-4	CASSLLEPGEQFF
TRBV11-3	CASSSRARARDNEQFF
TRBV24-1	CATATSNEVPDTQYF